The next 18 T cell receptor beta chains were all read from a single sample in a study of CD8+ T cells in alopecia areata. RNA was extracted and reverse transcribed into cDNA as the sequencing template. Assay used: immunoSEQ multiplex PCR; TCRdb lists only in-frame clones, some missing. The sample shows 130,000 or so clones, roughly 50% of them seen only once. Sample: NKG2D-low CD8+ T cells sorted from blood. All receptors derive from a human donor with alopecia areata.

The J gene is TRBJ1-4, the V gene TRBV29-1; the D gene is possibly TRBD1 (6 bases). V lost 4 bases and J 6 bases, leaving 15 bases between the germline ends. Germline CDR1 SQVTM, CDR2 ANQGSEA. This CDR3 has 14 residues. CDR3 coding DNA: TGCAGCGTTGTATCGGGGGCGCGGGATGAAAAACTGTTTTTT. This sequence encodes CSVVSGARDEKLFF.

In nucleotides, the CDR3 is TGCGCCAGCAGCCAGGACAGGGAAAATCAGCCCCAGCATTTT. The encoded protein is CASSQDRENQPQHF. The chain has TRBV4-1 and TRBJ1-5, with TRBD1 matching 8 bases. The germline CDR1 and CDR2 sequences are MGHRA and YSYEKL. This CDR3 region has 14 residues. V was clipped by 3 bases and J by 4 bases; unmatched bases: 2.

The chain combines TRBV29-1 with TRBJ1-4, with D possibly being TRBD1 (5 bases). The CDR3 is made up of 13 amino acids. Germline CDR1 is SQVTM and CDR2 is ANQGSEA. V was cut by 5 bases and J by 3 bases, with 10 bases left in between. The CDR3 sequence is CSVLAGPNEKLFF. CDR3 DNA: TGCAGCGTTCTGGCAGGGCCTAATGAAAAACTGTTTTTT.

A word on this clone: Other DNA sequences in the same sample also yield this CDR3. The rearrangement joins TRBV29-1 to TRBJ2-7, with D perhaps matching TRBD2 (5 bases). The V gene lost 7 bases and the J gene lost 5 bases, with 9 bases spanning the gap. This CDR3 region has 10 residues. Germline assignment: CDR1 SQVTM and CDR2 ANQGSEA. In nucleotides, the CDR3 is TGCAGCGCCGAGGGTGACGAGCAGTACTTC. It codes for CSAEGDEQYF.

This clone was recorded a few times. This chain links TRBV29-1 with TRBJ2-1, with 10 nucleotides matching TRBD2. The CDR3 has 15 amino acids. The germline gives CDR1 SQVTM, CDR2 ANQGSEA. The trim removed 3 bases at V and 5 bases at J, leaving 7 bases unmatched. DNA for the CDR3: TGCAGCGTTGAGATGGGCCTAGCGGGGGACAATGAGCAGTTCTTC. Translating gives CSVEMGLAGDNEQFF.

This clone was detected only a few times. This sequence joins TRBV29-1 and TRBJ2-7; 7 bases align to TRBD1. V lost 5 bases to trimming and J lost 2 bases; unmatched junction nucleotides: 12. CDR3 size: 15 residues. The germline CDR1 and CDR2 sequences are SQVTM and ANQGSEA. The CDR3: CSVLLPGQNPYEQYF. The CDR3 DNA follows: TGCAGCGTTCTCCTGCCGGGACAGAACCCCTACGAGCAGTACTTC.

The chain employs TRBV2 and TRBJ2-5; D remains unclear. This CDR3 spans 13 amino acids. V lost 6 bases and J 4 bases, leaving 12 bases between the germline ends. Per the germline V gene, CDR1 is SNHLY and CDR2 is FYNNEI. In nucleotides, the CDR3 is TGTGCCAGCAGGCCCGATGAAGGAGAGACCCAGTACTTC. It encodes CASRPDEGETQYF. Together with reference TRBV2 and TRBJ2-5, the CDR3 gives the full variable domain: EPEVTQTPSHQVTQMGQEVILRCVPISNHLYFYWYRQILGQKVEFLVSFYNNEISEKSEIFDDQFSVERPDGSNFTLKIRSTKLEDSAMYFCASRPDEGETQYFGPGTRLLVL.

The count of this clone is one. The genes are TRBV23-1 and TRBJ1-1, with D unresolved. TRBV23-1 is recorded as an ORF, its role being uncertain. The germline V and J ends were trimmed by 7 bases and 11 bases, with 29 bases remaining between them. The CDR3 has 16 amino acids. In DNA, the CDR3 is TGCGCCAGCACGCCACTTTGGGTGAAGTCCCCAACTATCGCTTTCTTT. Translation: CASTPLWVKSPTIAFF.

This clone appeared a few times. The chain has TRBV28 and TRBJ1-2, with a possible D match to TRBD1 (5 bases). This CDR3 has 17 residues. The germline gives CDR1 MDHEN, CDR2 SYDVKM. V was trimmed by 7 bases and J by 7 bases, leaving 28 bases between them. The CDR3 region has the DNA TGTGCCAGCATCTCCGCTTATCTGGCGCGCAGGGATGGTGGCTACACCTTC. Amino acid sequence: CASISAYLARRDGGYTF.

The V and J genes are TRBV27 and TRBJ2-7; 8 bases map to TRBD1. This CDR3 has 14 amino acids. J gave up 3 bases and V 6 bases, and 7 bases lay outside the gene matches. Germline V gives CDR1 MNHEY, CDR2 SMNVEV (reference sequence). Here the CDR3 reads CASSFRGLVYEQYF. For the CDR3, the DNA is TGTGCCAGCAGCTTCAGGGGGCTGGTCTACGAGCAGTACTTC.

CDR3 sequence reads: CASSERQGSVEQYF. The CDR3 bases are TGTGCCAGTAGTGAGAGGCAGGGGAGCGTCGAGCAGTACTTC. V gene TRBV19 combines with J gene TRBJ2-7; weak D call: TRBD1 (6 bases). The CDR3 is 14 residues long. The germline V and J ends were trimmed by 5 bases and 6 bases, with 17 bases remaining between them. CDR1 is LNHDA, CDR2 SQIVND, per germline (reference sequence).

The chain is built from TRBV5-1 and TRBJ2-2; D ambiguous. The CDR3 spans 17 residues. Trimming removed 4 bases from V and 0 bases from J, with 16 bases in between. Per germline, CDR1 SGHRS and CDR2 YFSETQ. CDR3 sequence reads: CASSPPPFHANTGELFF. DNA of the CDR3: TGCGCCAGCAGCCCCCCACCCTTTCACGCGAACACCGGGGAGCTGTTTTTT.

V and J are TRBV30 and TRBJ2-5; a possible D gene is TRBD1 (8 bases). V gave up 5 bases and J gave up 7 bases, with 17 bases separating them. CDR1 and CDR2 (germline): GTSNPN, SVGIG (reference sequence). This CDR3 has 13 residues. CDR3: CAWATGDYGTQYF. CDR3 sequence (DNA): TGTGCCTGGGCGACAGGGGACTATGGGACCCAGTACTTC.

This clone was counted a few times. The V gene is TRBV7-9, the J gene TRBJ1-2; possible D gene TRBD1, 6 bases. V lost 4 bases to trimming and J lost 4 bases, with 10 bases between them. The germline CDR1 and CDR2 sequences are SEHNR and FQNEAQ (reference sequence). This CDR3 is built from 13 residues. The CDR3 is CASSSTGGYGYTF. Written as DNA, the CDR3 is TGTGCCAGCAGCTCGACAGGAGGCTATGGCTACACCTTC.

The chain has TRBV9 and TRBJ1-2, with D possibly matching TRBD1 (6 bases). CDR1 and CDR2 (germline): SGDLS, YYNGEE. V lost 0 bases to trimming and J lost 7 bases, with 16 bases between them. The CDR3 has 15 residues. In DNA form, the CDR3 reads TGTGCCAGCAGCGTAGCTGCACAGGGAATGGGTGGCTACACCTTC. Its protein is CASSVAAQGMGGYTF. The variable domain in full, with the rest retrieved from reference TRBV9 and TRBJ1-2, is DSGVTQTPKHLITATGQRVTLRCSPRSGDLSVYWYQQSLDQGLQFLIQYYNGEERAKGNILERFSAQQFPDLHSELNLSSLELGDSALYFCASSVAAQGMGGYTFGSGTRLTVV.

In this sample, this clone turned up a few times. The rearrangement joins TRBV29-1 to TRBJ1-1; 7 nucleotides line up with TRBD1. The CDR3 runs to 11 residues. V lost 3 bases to trimming and J lost 11 bases; unmatched junction nucleotides: 6. CDR1 SQVTM and CDR2 ANQGSEA come from the germline V gene. The CDR3 coding sequence is TGCAGCGTTGAGGAGGGGGCAGCTGCTTTCTTT. Translation gives CSVEEGAAAFF.

The chain carries TRBV4-3 and TRBJ2-5, with D perhaps TRBD1 (6 bases). V was clipped by 0 bases and J by 5 bases, with 10 bases between them. This CDR3 has 14 amino acids. Germline values: CDR1 LGHNA, CDR2 YSLEER. CDR3 amino acids: CASSQDPGEETQYF. CDR3 bases: TGCGCCAGCAGCCAAGACCCAGGGGAGGAGACCCAGTACTTC.

The rearrangement uses TRBV29-1 and TRBJ2-1; 13 bases are shared with TRBD2. This CDR3 contains 16 residues. V was pared by 2 bases and J by 6 bases, with 7 bases of the junction left unmatched. The V gene's germline CDR1 is SQVTM and CDR2 ANQGSEA. The CDR3 region has the DNA TGCAGCGTTGAACTTCGGGGACTAGCGGGATTCAATGAGCAGTTCTTC. It translates to CSVELRGLAGFNEQFF.